The present TCR beta chain was sequenced within a study of early T cells in non-severe SARS-CoV-2 infection. Overall study context: The study sequenced bulk RNA from unsorted whole blood, with chains unpaired.

Overall study findings and caveats: There was a bias toward anti-spike CD8 responses in VDJdb matching, which missed private and CD4 specificities.

The library protocol tagged individual cDNA molecules with unique molecular identifiers. A single record per CDR3 protein comes from TCRdb applying MiXCR to the 5' RACE reads. The sample shows tens of thousands of distinct CDR3 sequences, 9.5% to 15% of them seen only once. The CDR3 spans 12 residues. CDR1 is SGHAT and CDR2 is FQDESV in the germline V gene (reference sequence). V gave up 8 bases and J gave up 5 bases, with 12 bases separating them. This clonotype was found a few times. The antigen remains unidentified. The rearrangement joins TRBV11-1 to TRBJ2-5, with D hard to call. The TCR originated in an adult who was a healthcare worker with PCR-confirmed SARS-CoV-2 infection or an uninfected control (not recorded which). The sequenced sample was whole blood, obtained at baseline. This CDR3 reads CASARISETQYF. The CDR3 DNA sequence: TGTGCCAGCGCCAGGATCTCGGAGACCCAGTACTTC.